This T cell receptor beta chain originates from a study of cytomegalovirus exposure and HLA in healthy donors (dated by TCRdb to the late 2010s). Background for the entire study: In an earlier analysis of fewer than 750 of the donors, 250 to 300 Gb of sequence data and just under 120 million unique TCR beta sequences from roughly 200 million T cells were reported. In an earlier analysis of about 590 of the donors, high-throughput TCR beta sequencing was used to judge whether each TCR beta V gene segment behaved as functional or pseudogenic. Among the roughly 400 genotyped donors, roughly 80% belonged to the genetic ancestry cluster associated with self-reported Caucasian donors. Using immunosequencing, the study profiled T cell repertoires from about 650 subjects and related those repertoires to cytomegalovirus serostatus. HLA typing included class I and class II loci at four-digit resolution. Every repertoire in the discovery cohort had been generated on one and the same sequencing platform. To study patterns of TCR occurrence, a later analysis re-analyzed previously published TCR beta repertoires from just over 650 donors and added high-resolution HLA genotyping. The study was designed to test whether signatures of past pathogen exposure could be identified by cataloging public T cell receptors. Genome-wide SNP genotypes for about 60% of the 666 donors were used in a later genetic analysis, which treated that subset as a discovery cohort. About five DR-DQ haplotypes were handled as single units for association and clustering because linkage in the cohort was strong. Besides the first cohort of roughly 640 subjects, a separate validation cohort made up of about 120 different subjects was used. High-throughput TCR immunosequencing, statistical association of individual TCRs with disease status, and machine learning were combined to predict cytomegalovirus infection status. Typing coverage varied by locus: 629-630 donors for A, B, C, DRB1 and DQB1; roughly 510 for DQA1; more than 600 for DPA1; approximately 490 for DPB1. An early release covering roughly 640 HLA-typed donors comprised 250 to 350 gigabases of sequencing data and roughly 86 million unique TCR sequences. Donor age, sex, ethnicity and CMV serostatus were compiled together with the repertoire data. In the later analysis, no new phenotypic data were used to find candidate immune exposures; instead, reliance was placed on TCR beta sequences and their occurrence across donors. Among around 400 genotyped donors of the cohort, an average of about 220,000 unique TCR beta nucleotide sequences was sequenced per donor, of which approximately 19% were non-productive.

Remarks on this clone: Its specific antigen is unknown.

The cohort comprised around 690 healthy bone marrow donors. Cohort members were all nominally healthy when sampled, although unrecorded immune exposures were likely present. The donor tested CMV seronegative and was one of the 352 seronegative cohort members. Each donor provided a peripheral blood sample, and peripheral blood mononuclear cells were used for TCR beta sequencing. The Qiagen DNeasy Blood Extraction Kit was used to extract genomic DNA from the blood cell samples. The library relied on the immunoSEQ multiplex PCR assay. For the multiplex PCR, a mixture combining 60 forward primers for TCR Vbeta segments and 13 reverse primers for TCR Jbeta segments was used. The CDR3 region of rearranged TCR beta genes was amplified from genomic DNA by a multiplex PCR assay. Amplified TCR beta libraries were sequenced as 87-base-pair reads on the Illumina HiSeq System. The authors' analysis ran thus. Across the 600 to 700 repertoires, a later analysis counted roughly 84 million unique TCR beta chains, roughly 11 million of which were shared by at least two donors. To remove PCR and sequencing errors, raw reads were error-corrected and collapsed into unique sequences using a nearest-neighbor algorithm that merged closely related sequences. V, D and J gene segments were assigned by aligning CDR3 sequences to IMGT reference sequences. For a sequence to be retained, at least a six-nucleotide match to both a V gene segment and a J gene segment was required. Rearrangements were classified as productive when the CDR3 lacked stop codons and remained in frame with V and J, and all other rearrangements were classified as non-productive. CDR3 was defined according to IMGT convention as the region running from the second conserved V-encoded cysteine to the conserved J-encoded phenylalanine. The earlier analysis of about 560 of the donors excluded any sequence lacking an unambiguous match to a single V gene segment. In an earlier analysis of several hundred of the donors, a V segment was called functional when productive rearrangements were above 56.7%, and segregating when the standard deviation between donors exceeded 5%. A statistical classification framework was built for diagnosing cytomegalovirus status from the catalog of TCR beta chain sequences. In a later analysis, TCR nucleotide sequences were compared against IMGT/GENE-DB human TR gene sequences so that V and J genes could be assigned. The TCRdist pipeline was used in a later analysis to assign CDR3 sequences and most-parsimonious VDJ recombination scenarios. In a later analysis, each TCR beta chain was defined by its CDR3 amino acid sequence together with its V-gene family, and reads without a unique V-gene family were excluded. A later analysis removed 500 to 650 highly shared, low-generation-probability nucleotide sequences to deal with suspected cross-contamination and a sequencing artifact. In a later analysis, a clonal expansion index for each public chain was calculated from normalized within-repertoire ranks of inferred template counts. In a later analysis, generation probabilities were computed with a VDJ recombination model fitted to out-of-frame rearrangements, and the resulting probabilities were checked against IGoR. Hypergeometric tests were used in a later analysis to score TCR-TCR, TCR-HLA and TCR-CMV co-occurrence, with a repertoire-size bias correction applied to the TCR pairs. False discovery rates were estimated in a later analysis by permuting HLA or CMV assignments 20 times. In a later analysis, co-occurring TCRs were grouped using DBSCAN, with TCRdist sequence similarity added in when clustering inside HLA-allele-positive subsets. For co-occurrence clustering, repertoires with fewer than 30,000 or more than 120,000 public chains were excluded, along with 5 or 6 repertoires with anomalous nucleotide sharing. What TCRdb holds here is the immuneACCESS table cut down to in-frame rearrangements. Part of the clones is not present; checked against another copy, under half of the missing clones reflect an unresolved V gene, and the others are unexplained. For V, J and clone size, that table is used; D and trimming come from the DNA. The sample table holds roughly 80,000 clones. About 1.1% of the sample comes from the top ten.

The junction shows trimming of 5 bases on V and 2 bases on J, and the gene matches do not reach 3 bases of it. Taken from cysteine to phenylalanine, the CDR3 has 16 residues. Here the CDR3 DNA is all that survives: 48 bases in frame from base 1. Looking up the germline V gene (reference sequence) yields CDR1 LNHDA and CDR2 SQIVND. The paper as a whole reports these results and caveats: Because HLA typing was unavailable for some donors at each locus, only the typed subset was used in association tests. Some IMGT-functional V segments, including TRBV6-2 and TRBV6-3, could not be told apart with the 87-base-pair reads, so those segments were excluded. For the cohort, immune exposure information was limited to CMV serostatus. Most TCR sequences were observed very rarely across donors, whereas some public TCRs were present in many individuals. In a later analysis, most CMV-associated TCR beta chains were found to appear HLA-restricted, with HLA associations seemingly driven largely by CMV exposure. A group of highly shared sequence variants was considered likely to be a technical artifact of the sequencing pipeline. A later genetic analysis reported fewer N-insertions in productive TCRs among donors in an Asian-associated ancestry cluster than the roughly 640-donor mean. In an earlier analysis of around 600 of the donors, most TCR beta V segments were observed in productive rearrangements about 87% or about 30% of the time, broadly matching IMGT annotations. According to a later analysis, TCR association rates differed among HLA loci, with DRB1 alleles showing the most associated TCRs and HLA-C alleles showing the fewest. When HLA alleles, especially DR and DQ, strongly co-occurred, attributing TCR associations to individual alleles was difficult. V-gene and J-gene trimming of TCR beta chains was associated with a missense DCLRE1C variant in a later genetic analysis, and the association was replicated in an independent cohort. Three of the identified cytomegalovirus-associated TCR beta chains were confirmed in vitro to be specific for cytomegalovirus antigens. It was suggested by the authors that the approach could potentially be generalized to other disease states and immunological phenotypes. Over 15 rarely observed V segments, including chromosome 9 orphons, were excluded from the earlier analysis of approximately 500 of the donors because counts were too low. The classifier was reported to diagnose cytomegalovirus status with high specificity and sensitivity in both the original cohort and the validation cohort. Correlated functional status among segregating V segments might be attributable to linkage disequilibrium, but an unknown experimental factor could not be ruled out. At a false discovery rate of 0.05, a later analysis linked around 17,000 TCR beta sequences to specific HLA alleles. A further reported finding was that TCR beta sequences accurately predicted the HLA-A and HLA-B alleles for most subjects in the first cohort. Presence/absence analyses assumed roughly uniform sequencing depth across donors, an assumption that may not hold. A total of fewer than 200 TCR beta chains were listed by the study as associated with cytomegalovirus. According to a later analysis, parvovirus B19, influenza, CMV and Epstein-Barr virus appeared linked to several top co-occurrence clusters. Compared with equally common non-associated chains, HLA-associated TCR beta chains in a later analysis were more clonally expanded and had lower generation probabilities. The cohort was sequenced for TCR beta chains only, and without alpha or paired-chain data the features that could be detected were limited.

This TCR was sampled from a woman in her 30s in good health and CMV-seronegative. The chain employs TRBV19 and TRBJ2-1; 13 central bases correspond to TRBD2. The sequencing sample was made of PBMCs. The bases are TGTGCCAGTAGTCTCACTAGCGGGGGGGCCTACAATGAGCAGTTCTTC. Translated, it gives CASSLTSGGAYNEQFF.